One and the same sample provided the 5 T cell receptor beta chains below, sequenced in a study of cytomegalovirus exposure and HLA in healthy donors. 13 Jbeta primers and 60 Vbeta primers were used for the PCR. TCRdb's copy holds only in-frame clones and misses some; the assay was immunoSEQ multiplex PCR. This sample carries some 140,000 clones, approximately 79% of them seen once, and the ten largest clones take 8.8%. Sample: PBMCs. The source of these receptors is a woman in her forties or fifties in good health and CMV-seropositive.

The J gene is TRBJ1-1, the V gene TRBV18; D is perhaps TRBD1 (6 bases). The CDR3 has 13 residues. Deletions cut 5 bases from V and 5 bases from J, with 12 bases between. Looked up from germline, CDR1 is KGHSH and CDR2 is LQKENI. DNA of the CDR3: TGTGCCAGCTCAGAACAGGGTGAGACTGAAGCTTTCTTT. Translation gives CASSEQGETEAFF.

This chain connects TRBV7-9 to TRBJ2-3; tentatively, D is TRBD1 (6 bases). Germline assignment: CDR1 SEHNR and CDR2 FQNEAQ (reference sequence). Trimming took off 1 base at V and 6 bases at J, with 11 bases between the two ends. The CDR3 loop spans 14 amino acids. The CDR3 region is CASSLGQGIDTQYF. CDR3 bases: TGTGCCAGCAGCTTAGGGCAGGGGATTGATACGCAGTATTTT.

This clone was detected once. The V and J genes are TRBV9 and TRBJ2-5; D is uncertain. The CDR3 runs to 16 residues. Germline lookup yields CDR1 SGDLS and CDR2 YYNGEE. Trimming cost V 0 bases and J 2 bases, with 14 bases left between them. CDR3 protein: CASSVELTDQQETQYF. As DNA, the CDR3 is TGTGCCAGCAGCGTAGAACTTACAGACCAACAAGAGACCCAGTACTTC. The full variable domain, its missing parts supplied by reference TRBV9 and TRBJ2-5, is DSGVTQTPKHLITATGQRVTLRCSPRSGDLSVYWYQQSLDQGLQFLIQYYNGEERAKGNILERFSAQQFPDLHSELNLSSLELGDSALYFCASSVELTDQQETQYFGPGTRLLVL.

The chain couples TRBV11-2 to TRBJ2-2, with D perhaps matching TRBD2 (5 bases). The V end lost 3 bases, the J end lost 2 bases, and 7 bases lay between the germline ends. Germline V CDR1 and CDR2: SGHAT, FQNNGV. The CDR3 spans 14 residues. The chain's CDR3 is CASSFGVNTGELFF. The DNA of the CDR3 is TGTGCCAGCAGCTTCGGGGTTAACACCGGGGAGCTGTTTTTT.

The chain carries TRBV5-1 and TRBJ1-1; unclear D gene. V was cut by 0 bases and J by 4 bases, with 10 bases left in between. The V gene's germline CDR1 is SGHRS and CDR2 YFSETQ. CDR3 length equals 14 residues. CDR3 amino acids: CASSLDDYATEAFF. The CDR3 DNA is TGCGCCAGCAGCTTGGATGACTACGCCACTGAAGCTTTCTTT.